The 12 T cell receptor beta chains below come from one sample, sequenced in a study of CD8 T cells in ankylosing spondylitis. In TCRdb, the 5' RACE reads were re-called with MiXCR into one record per CDR3 protein. Of roughly 120,000 distinct CDR3 sequences in the sample, approximately 13% were seen once. The specimen sequenced was blood, either unsorted or a sorted T cell fraction (not recorded which). These receptors were collected from a female donor with ankylosing spondylitis or in good health (not recorded which).

The sample holds many counts of this clonotype. The chain is built from TRBV5-1 and TRBJ2-1; TRBD2 matches 7 bases. The ends lost 1 base at V and 1 base at J; junction bases unmatched: 5. The CDR3 is 16 residues long. Germline V gives CDR1 SGHRS, CDR2 YFSETQ. CDR3 region: CASSLRGGGSYNEQFF. CDR3 bases: TGCGCCAGCAGCTTGCGTGGCGGGGGTTCCTACAATGAGCAGTTCTTC.

CDR3 nucleotides: TGTGCCAGCAGCTTAGCTATCACTGAAGCTTTCTTT. This translates into CASSLAITEAFF. The V call is TRBV7-2, the J call TRBJ1-1; no clear D gene. The germline gives CDR1 SGHTA, CDR2 FQGNSA. The CDR3 has 12 residues. Trimming pared 0 bases from V and 4 bases from J, leaving 3 bases between.

The rearrangement links TRBV7-3 to TRBJ1-2; perhaps TRBD1 as D (5 bases). Trimming shortened V by 0 bases and J by 4 bases, and 9 bases separated the two germline ends. This CDR3 has 14 amino acids. The germline V gene has CDR1 SGHTA and CDR2 FQGTGA. The CDR3 bases are TGTGCCAGCAGCTTAACGGGCGGGGGCTATGGCTACACCTTC. Protein product: CASSLTGGGYGYTF.

V is TRBV5-1 and J is TRBJ1-2, with 7 bases that match TRBD1. The germline V gene encodes CDR1 SGHRS and CDR2 YFSETQ. J gave up 6 bases and V 5 bases, and 19 bases lay outside the gene matches. There are 17 residues in the CDR3. The CDR3 region has the DNA TGCGCCAGCAGTCCACCCCTATTAGGAGGGGGCGGCAATGGCTACACCTTC. The encoded protein is CASSPPLLGGGGNGYTF.

The rearrangement links TRBV5-1 to TRBJ2-1, with 9 bases that match TRBD2. V trimming: 6 bases; J trimming: 2 bases; junction bases outside the gene matches: 12. This CDR3 is built from 17 residues. The germline CDR1 and CDR2 sequences are SGHRS and YFSETQ. The CDR3 DNA reads as TGCGCCAGCAAGGCCTTAGCGGGAGTTGAGACCTACAATGAGCAGTTCTTC. Protein: CASKALAGVETYNEQFF.

The chain employs TRBV7-6 and TRBJ2-1; D uncertain. Germline V gene sequence: CDR1 SGHVS, CDR2 FNYEAQ. The CDR3 contains 13 residues. The ends were cut back, 3 bases at V and 5 bases at J, with 8 bases in the middle. The CDR3 DNA is TGTGCCAGCAGCTTTGGGGTCCACAATGAGCAGTTCTTC. It specifies CASSFGVHNEQFF.

In its sample, this clonotype was seen many times. V is TRBV5-1 and J is TRBJ1-2; D is possibly TRBD1 (5 bases). Trimming took 5 bases from V and 4 from J, leaving 18 bases between them. This CDR3 contains 15 residues. Germline CDR1 reads SGHRS; CDR2 reads YFSETQ. CDR3 coding DNA: TGCGCCAGCAGACCCCAGAACGGGGCCCTCTATGGCTACACCTTC. Amino acids: CASRPQNGALYGYTF.

A word on this clonotype: This may come from a read error, since a much larger clone is one base off. This chain uses TRBV6-6 with TRBJ1-1; D perhaps matches TRBD1 (6 bases). CDR1 MNHNY and CDR2 SVGAGI come from the germline V gene (reference sequence). CDR3 length: 12 residues. For the CDR3, the DNA is TGTGCCAGCAGTTCAGGGGACACTGAAGCTCTCTTT. Encoded protein: CASSSGDTEALF.

This clonotype appeared a few times. The chain employs TRBV12-3 or TRBV12-4 and TRBJ1-1, with D hard to call. The V and J ends lost 1 base and 5 bases respectively, with 11 bases between them. The CDR3 is 14 amino acids. The CDR3 nucleotides are TGTGCCAGCAGTTTAGATCTAAGAGGGACTGAAGCTTTCTTT. Amino acid sequence: CASSLDLRGTEAFF.

This chain connects TRBV5-8 to TRBJ2-1; D is perhaps TRBD1 (6 bases). V shed 1 base and J shed 6 bases, with 14 bases lying between them. The germline V gene has CDR1 SGHTS and CDR2 YDEGEE. The CDR3 totals 15 residues. As DNA, the CDR3 is TGTGCCAGCAGCTTGTATTCGAAAGGGGGCAATGAGCAGTTCTTC. It yields the protein CASSLYSKGGNEQFF.

CDR3 sequence reads: CASSGGTGGGELFF. The DNA for the CDR3 is TGTGCCAGCAGCGGCGGGACAGGGGGCGGGGAGCTGTTTTTT. The rearrangement joins TRBV12-3 or TRBV12-4 to TRBJ2-2, with 11 bases aligning to TRBD1. This CDR3 is 14 amino acids long. V was pared by 6 bases and J by 7 bases, with 4 bases of the junction left unmatched.

The chain uses TRBV29-1 and TRBJ2-2; the match to TRBD1 covers 8 bases. The CDR3 is 14 amino acids. Germline loops: CDR1 SQVTM, CDR2 ANQGSEA. V was clipped by 6 bases and J by 2 bases; unmatched bases: 5. DNA of the CDR3: TGCAGCGTCGGACAGGGATCCAACACCGGGGAGCTGTTTTTT. It yields the protein CSVGQGSNTGELFF.